This paragraph reports one TCR beta chain. Its antigen is unknown. Per-base qualities were not stored, and no clone one base away is much larger. There are 14 amino acids in the CDR3, from cysteine to phenylalanine inclusive. The sequence is cut down to CDR3 DNA, 42 bases in frame from base 1. Taken from the germline V gene, the CDR1 and CDR2 loops are MNHNS and SASEGT. Deletion took 3 bases off V and 4 bases off J, with a span of 12 bases between the germline ends. CD4+CD25+CD127-/low cells were isolated as Tregs. Tregs, naive and memory CD4+ T cells from tumor, blood and ipsilateral draining lymph nodes of 5 or 6 breast cancer patients underwent full-length TCR alpha and beta sequencing. Tumor tissue and lymph nodes obtained from ipsilateral axillary dissection were perfused with PBS, minced and then digested with collagenase I and hyaluronidase. Ficoll density gradient centrifugation was used to isolate mononuclear cells from lymph nodes or from 45 to 50 ml of peripheral blood. A purity exceeding 90% was confirmed by FACS for the sorted cell populations.

The sample comes from a study (dated by TCRdb to between 2015 and 2016). With respect to the entire study: The study examined whether tumor-infiltrating Tregs in breast cancer are drawn from blood Tregs or arise in situ by conversion from other CD4+ T cell subsets.

The paper's findings and limits, for the study overall: The validation in the larger cohort was limited to a single TCR beta V-J rearrangement instead of whole repertoires. Tumor-infiltrating Treg TCR alpha and beta sequences overlapped most with tumor naive CD4+ T cells, then with blood naive CD4+ T cells. In terms of TCR gene usage, tumor memory CD4+ T cells clustered together with blood and lymph node memory CD4+ cells, as well as with lymph node naive CD4+ cells.

Full-length TCR variable regions were amplified by 5' RACE PCR using constant-region reverse primers, and then by semi-nested PCR using Nested Universal Primer A. Using the ReliaPrep RNA Cell Miniprep System, total RNA was extracted, and the SMARTer RACE 5'/3' Kit was then used to reverse transcribe the RNA into 5'RACE-ready cDNA. An Illumina MiSeq was used to sequence the full-length TCR alpha and beta libraries, which had been barcoded with multiplex adaptors. Under the source paper's analysis protocol: For each of nine subset-tissue groups, sequencing data from the five patients were pooled, and the groups were compared by unsupervised clustering of TCR gene usage. The Morisita-Horn index was used to calculate repertoire similarity, with shared sequences weighted according to their contribution to each repertoire. TCRdb reworked the public reads: Q25 trimming with fastp, MiXCR clone assembly, productive beta chains retained. Under each unique CDR3 protein, matching rows form one entry showing the most common genes and DNA. The V and J calls come from TCRdb's annotation, not from the publication. The sample table holds some 40,000 distinct CDR3 sequences, of which roughly 22% were seen once. Jointly, the top ten make up around 4.1% of the sample.

This TCR was sampled from a female donor with breast cancer. The sample was Tregs sorted from a lymph node. The rearrangement joined TRBV6-1 to TRBJ2-5; the D gene identity is not certain. Here the CDR3 is given as CASSEVSIGETQYF. The nucleotide sequence is given as TGTGCCAGCAGTGAGGTGTCAATTGGAGAGACCCAGTACTTC.